A selection of T cell receptor beta chains follows, all from one sample in a study of identical twins. TCRdb reprocessed the 5' RACE reads with MiXCR, giving one entry per CDR3 protein. The sample has around 570,000 distinct CDR3 sequences, just under 10% seen once; the top ten hold roughly 3%. These same data were also listed under a study on yellow fever vaccine responses in identical twins.

The sequenced material came from PBMCs. Receptors originate from a woman aged 18-29 years in good health. The CDR3 runs from the conserved cysteine through the conserved F or W. A D gene is named only where the DNA matches it firmly. Not every row has a clone size; where given, it reads once, few, many or a size class.

J gene: TRBJ2-2; D gene: TRBD1; clone size: many; V gene: TRBV7-2; CDR3 protein: CASSPKGGPGTGELFF; CDR3 DNA: TGTGCCAGCAGCCCCAAAGGGGGCCCTGGCACCGGGGAGCTGTTTTTT
J gene: TRBJ2-7; D gene: TRBD2; clone size: few; V gene: TRBV7-2; CDR3 protein: CASSLTTSGTSYEQYF; CDR3 DNA: TGTGCCAGCAGCTTAACCACTAGCGGGACTTCCTACGAGCAGTACTTC
J gene: TRBJ2-1; D gene: -; clone size: many; V gene: TRBV7-9; CDR3 protein: CASSLPRFNEQFF; CDR3 DNA: TGTGCCAGCAGCTTACCCAGGTTCAATGAGCAGTTCTTC
J gene: TRBJ1-3; D gene: TRBD1; clone size: -; V gene: TRBV9; CDR3 protein: CASSTGTGGIMAGNTIYF; CDR3 DNA: TGTGCCAGCAGCACCGGGACAGGGGGGATAATGGCCGGAAACACCATATATTTT
J gene: TRBJ2-3; D gene: -; clone size: -; V gene: TRBV12-3/TRBV12-4; CDR3 protein: CAVRDFYTDTQYF; CDR3 DNA: TGTGCCGTGCGGGACTTCTACACAGATACGCAGTATTTT
J gene: TRBJ2-2; D gene: -; clone size: few; V gene: TRBV12-3/TRBV12-4; CDR3 protein: CASSFGLRELFF; CDR3 DNA: TGTGCCAGCAGTTTTGGACTTCGGGAGCTGTTTTTT
J gene: TRBJ2-3; D gene: -; clone size: many; V gene: TRBV9; CDR3 protein: CASSVEAGPRQSSTDTQYF; CDR3 DNA: TGTGCCAGCAGCGTAGAGGCGGGACCGCGCCAGTCGAGCACAGATACGCAGTATTTT
J gene: TRBJ1-1; D gene: TRBD1; clone size: few; V gene: TRBV7-6; CDR3 protein: CALGPGTGGPATEAFF; CDR3 DNA: TGTGCCCTCGGCCCCGGGACAGGGGGGCCGGCCACTGAAGCTTTCTTT
J gene: TRBJ2-7; D gene: -; clone size: few; V gene: TRBV7-2; CDR3 protein: CASTETEPGSYEQYF; CDR3 DNA: TGTGCCAGCACCGAGACAGAACCAGGGTCCTACGAGCAGTACTTC
J gene: TRBJ1-1; D gene: -; clone size: many; V gene: TRBV29-1; CDR3 protein: CSVNRNMNTEAFF; CDR3 DNA: TGCAGCGTCAACAGGAATATGAACACTGAAGCTTTCTTT
J gene: TRBJ1-5; D gene: -; clone size: few; V gene: TRBV20-1; CDR3 protein: CSARKGVNQPQHF; CDR3 DNA: TGCAGTGCTAGGAAAGGGGTCAATCAGCCCCAGCATTTT
J gene: TRBJ2-5; D gene: -; clone size: many; V gene: TRBV6-2/TRBV6-3; CDR3 protein: CASRLGETQYF; CDR3 DNA: TGTGCCAGCAGGCTAGGGGAGACCCAGTACTTC
J gene: TRBJ1-4; D gene: -; clone size: few; V gene: TRBV18; CDR3 protein: CASSPSGAHEKLFF; CDR3 DNA: TGTGCCAGCTCACCATCGGGGGCCCATGAAAAACTGTTTTTT
J gene: TRBJ2-7; D gene: TRBD1; clone size: many; V gene: TRBV12-3/TRBV12-4; CDR3 protein: CASRTGNSYEQYF; CDR3 DNA: TGTGCCAGCAGGACAGGGAACTCCTACGAGCAGTACTTC
J gene: TRBJ2-7; D gene: TRBD1; clone size: few; V gene: TRBV12-3/TRBV12-4; CDR3 protein: CASSRAAGTGSYEQYF; CDR3 DNA: TGTGCCAGCAGCCGAGCTGCCGGGACAGGGTCCTACGAGCAGTACTTC
J gene: TRBJ2-5; D gene: -; clone size: many; V gene: TRBV2; CDR3 protein: CASGLAVGRETQYF; CDR3 DNA: TGTGCCAGCGGATTAGCGGTCGGGCGAGAGACCCAGTACTTC
J gene: TRBJ2-7; D gene: TRBD1; clone size: -; V gene: TRBV4-1; CDR3 protein: CASSQIAGTGYPYEQYF; CDR3 DNA: TGCGCCAGCAGCCAAATCGCCGGGACAGGTTATCCCTACGAGCAGTACTTC
J gene: TRBJ2-5; D gene: -; clone size: -; V gene: TRBV3-1; CDR3 protein: CASSQKTGQYF; CDR3 DNA: TGTGCCAGCAGCCAGAAAACGGGACAGTACTTC
J gene: TRBJ2-1; D gene: TRBD2; clone size: few; V gene: TRBV7-6; CDR3 protein: CASSWGLAGGSYNEQFF; CDR3 DNA: TGTGCCAGCAGCTGGGGACTAGCGGGAGGATCCTACAATGAGCAGTTCTTC
J gene: TRBJ2-5; D gene: TRBD1; clone size: -; V gene: TRBV20-1; CDR3 protein: CSARFGTGGLETQYF; CDR3 DNA: TGCAGTGCTAGATTCGGGACAGGGGGTTTAGAGACCCAGTACTTC
J gene: TRBJ2-1; D gene: TRBD2; clone size: -; V gene: TRBV7-2; CDR3 protein: CASSPRPGLAGVNEQFF; CDR3 DNA: TGTGCCAGCAGCCCCAGACCGGGACTAGCGGGGGTCAATGAGCAGTTCTTC
J gene: TRBJ2-7; D gene: -; clone size: few; V gene: TRBV6-5; CDR3 protein: CASSYYEGSYEQYF; CDR3 DNA: TGTGCCAGCAGTTATTATGAGGGCTCCTACGAGCAGTACTTC
J gene: TRBJ2-1; D gene: -; clone size: many; V gene: TRBV7-8; CDR3 protein: CASSLGRHNEQFF; CDR3 DNA: TGTGCCAGCAGCTTGGGACGTCACAATGAGCAGTTCTTC
J gene: TRBJ2-1; D gene: -; clone size: many; V gene: TRBV29-1; CDR3 protein: CSVDALVREQFF; CDR3 DNA: TGCAGCGTTGATGCCTTGGTCAGGGAGCAGTTCTTC
J gene: TRBJ2-2; D gene: -; clone size: few; V gene: TRBV5-1; CDR3 protein: CASSSVPRAGGSGELFF; CDR3 DNA: TGCGCCAGCAGCTCGGTCCCCCGAGCAGGAGGGTCCGGGGAGCTGTTTTTT
J gene: TRBJ2-3; D gene: -; clone size: -; V gene: TRBV20-1; CDR3 protein: CSASDAKDTQYF; CDR3 DNA: TGCAGTGCTAGCGACGCTAAAGATACGCAGTATTTT
J gene: TRBJ2-7; D gene: -; clone size: few; V gene: TRBV6-1; CDR3 protein: CASSDHLNRAKSYEQYF; CDR3 DNA: TGTGCCAGCAGCGATCACCTTAACAGGGCTAAGTCCTACGAGCAGTACTTC
J gene: TRBJ2-5; D gene: -; clone size: many; V gene: TRBV5-1; CDR3 protein: CASSSAEGNQETQYF; CDR3 DNA: TGCGCCAGCAGCTCAGCGGAAGGGAACCAAGAGACCCAGTACTTC
J gene: TRBJ2-7; D gene: -; clone size: few; V gene: TRBV6-2/TRBV6-3; CDR3 protein: CASSYRGGSYEQYF; CDR3 DNA: TGTGCCAGCAGTTACCGTGGCGGGTCCTACGAGCAGTACTTC
J gene: TRBJ2-1; D gene: -; clone size: -; V gene: TRBV7-9; CDR3 protein: CASRATGSPGNEQFF; CDR3 DNA: TGTGCCAGCAGGGCCACAGGGTCCCCTGGGAATGAGCAGTTCTTC
J gene: TRBJ2-3; D gene: TRBD2; clone size: many; V gene: TRBV9; CDR3 protein: CASSERGLADTDTQYF; CDR3 DNA: TGTGCCAGCAGCGAACGAGGACTAGCGGACACAGATACGCAGTATTTT
J gene: TRBJ1-2; D gene: TRBD1; clone size: few; V gene: TRBV20-1; CDR3 protein: CSATGGEGYTF; CDR3 DNA: TGCAGTGCTACAGGGGGAGAAGGCTACACCTTC
J gene: TRBJ2-7; D gene: TRBD1; clone size: few; V gene: TRBV4-1; CDR3 protein: CASSQDQRQGVSEQYF; CDR3 DNA: TGCGCCAGCAGCCAAGATCAGAGACAGGGGGTCTCCGAGCAGTACTTC
J gene: TRBJ2-7; D gene: -; clone size: many; V gene: TRBV7-9; CDR3 protein: CASSYGGDSHEQYF; CDR3 DNA: TGTGCCAGCAGCTACGGAGGGGACTCGCACGAGCAGTACTTC
J gene: TRBJ2-5; D gene: -; clone size: -; V gene: TRBV4-3; CDR3 protein: CASSQDSAAETQYF; CDR3 DNA: TGCGCCAGCAGCCAAGATTCTGCGGCCGAGACCCAGTACTTC
J gene: TRBJ2-1; D gene: -; clone size: many; V gene: TRBV7-2; CDR3 protein: CASSLKVYNEQFF; CDR3 DNA: TGTGCCAGCAGCTTGAAGGTTTACAATGAGCAGTTCTTC
J gene: TRBJ2-1; D gene: TRBD2; clone size: -; V gene: TRBV29-1; CDR3 protein: CSVEEGLADYNEQFF; CDR3 DNA: TGCAGCGTTGAGGAAGGACTAGCGGACTACAATGAGCAGTTCTTC
J gene: TRBJ2-5; D gene: TRBD2; clone size: many; V gene: TRBV5-1; CDR3 protein: CASNIAGLETQYF; CDR3 DNA: TGCGCCAGCAATATAGCGGGGCTGGAGACCCAGTACTTC
J gene: TRBJ1-2; D gene: TRBD1; clone size: few; V gene: TRBV12-3/TRBV12-4; CDR3 protein: CASGVRDSVWGYTF; CDR3 DNA: TGTGCCAGCGGGGTGCGGGACAGTGTATGGGGCTACACCTTC
J gene: TRBJ2-1; D gene: -; clone size: -; V gene: TRBV27; CDR3 protein: CASSLSPRNEQFF; CDR3 DNA: TGTGCCAGCAGTTTATCCCCCCGAAATGAGCAGTTCTTC
J gene: TRBJ2-4; D gene: -; clone size: few; V gene: TRBV19; CDR3 protein: CASAQNIQYF; CDR3 DNA: TGTGCCAGTGCCCAAAACATTCAGTACTTC
J gene: TRBJ1-1; D gene: TRBD1; clone size: many; V gene: TRBV6-2/TRBV6-3; CDR3 protein: CASSLVGQGRSEAFF; CDR3 DNA: TGTGCCAGCAGTCTCGTTGGACAGGGGAGGAGTGAAGCTTTCTTT
J gene: TRBJ2-1; D gene: TRBD1; clone size: many; V gene: TRBV7-9; CDR3 protein: CASSLGQTGGKGEQFF; CDR3 DNA: TGTGCCAGCAGCTTAGGCCAGACAGGGGGTAAAGGTGAGCAGTTCTTC
J gene: TRBJ2-2; D gene: -; clone size: -; V gene: TRBV28; CDR3 protein: CASSLLQLSGELFF; CDR3 DNA: TGTGCCAGCAGTTTGCTCCAGCTTAGCGGGGAGCTGTTTTTT
J gene: TRBJ2-3; D gene: -; clone size: many; V gene: TRBV4-1; CDR3 protein: CASRPTQGRADTQYF; CDR3 DNA: TGCGCCAGCAGGCCGACCCAAGGGCGGGCGGATACGCAGTATTTT
J gene: TRBJ2-2; D gene: -; clone size: many; V gene: TRBV7-2; CDR3 protein: CASSPPGGGTGELFF; CDR3 DNA: TGTGCCAGCAGCCCCCCGGGGGGCGGCACCGGGGAGCTGTTTTTT
J gene: TRBJ2-7; D gene: TRBD2; clone size: few; V gene: TRBV7-2; CDR3 protein: CASSLGGGRGVADEQYF; CDR3 DNA: TGTGCCAGCAGCTTAGGAGGAGGGCGGGGGGTGGCAGACGAGCAGTACTTC
J gene: TRBJ2-3; D gene: TRBD1; clone size: many; V gene: TRBV12-3/TRBV12-4; CDR3 protein: CASSFRGQDTQYF; CDR3 DNA: TGTGCCAGCAGTTTCAGGGGGCAAGATACGCAGTATTTT